This TCR beta chain was identified in a study of beta chain features in type 1 diabetes. The CDR3 consists of 14 residues. Deletions cut 5 bases from V and 4 bases from J, with 13 bases between. Germline CDR1 reads SNHLY; CDR2 reads FYNNEI. Each of the CD4+ naive, central memory, regulatory and stem cell-like memory populations was sorted via CD45RO/CCR7/CD25/CD127/CD95/CD27. All sorted populations exceeded 95% purity. The whole isolated RNA underwent reverse transcription, so sequencing captured expressed TCRB transcripts. Clones were read by immunoSEQ multiplex PCR, and TCRdb kept only the in-frame ones, dropping some. The top ten clones hold about 0.48% of a sample with 70,000 to 90,000 clones, about 32% of them seen once.

The TCR comes from a woman between 18 and 29 years old in good health. The source material was stem cell memory CD4+ T cells from blood. The rearrangement links TRBV2 to TRBJ2-3; maybe TRBD2 (6 bases). CDR3 in amino acids: CASSREQVADTQYF. The DNA of the CDR3 is TGTGCCAGCAGTCGGGAGCAGGTTGCAGATACGCAGTATTTT.